These 25 T cell receptor beta chains originate from one sample sequenced in a study of breast tumors, draining lymph nodes, adjacent tissues. Axillary draining lymph nodes of breast cancer patients supplied the node samples. TCRdb redid the calling of the multiplex PCR reads with MiXCR, one entry per CDR3 protein. The data contain approximately 190,000 distinct CDR3 sequences, 31% of them singletons. Sequenced material: axillary lymph node tissue. The receptors shown here come from a female donor with breast cancer. Some clones in this sample may be carry-over from other donors' samples.

This clonotype was detected ten times or more. The chain has TRBV18 and TRBJ2-7; D is undetermined. Germline CDR1 and CDR2: KGHSH and LQKENI. The CDR3 covers 14 residues. V was clipped by 2 bases and J by 7 bases, with 15 bases between them. The CDR3 sequence: CASSPSFHMNEQYF. CDR3 nucleotides: TGTGCCAGCTCACCATCGTTCCATATGAATGAGCAGTACTTC.

This chain joins TRBV4-2 and TRBJ2-1; a possible D gene is TRBD2 (6 bases). The CDR3 spans 18 residues. Per germline, CDR1 LGHNA and CDR2 YNFKEQ. Trimming pared 5 bases from V and 2 bases from J, leaving 22 bases between. CDR3 loop: CASSVRSTGVYPYNEQFF. Written as DNA, the CDR3 is TGTGCCAGCAGCGTTCGGAGCACGGGGGTTTACCCCTACAATGAGCAGTTCTTC.

This clonotype was observed at least ten times. J is TRBJ2-5 and V is TRBV20-1; 7 nucleotides align to TRBD1. CDR3 length: 15 residues. The ends lost 1 base at V and 5 bases at J; junction bases unmatched: 10. From germline, CDR1 is DFQATT and CDR2 SNEGSKA (reference sequence). Here the CDR3 DNA reads TGCAGTGCTAGAGGGGCCAAGGGGGCGGCTGAGACCCAGTACTTC. Translated: CSARGAKGAAETQYF.

The V gene is TRBV4-1, the J gene TRBJ2-5, with 11 positions matching TRBD2. CDR1 is MGHRA, CDR2 YSYEKL, per germline. The CDR3 extends over 15 amino acids. V lost 5 bases, J lost 7 bases, and 9 bases stayed unmatched. CDR3: CASSFQLAGEGTQYF. Here the CDR3 DNA reads TGCGCCAGCAGCTTCCAACTAGCGGGGGAGGGGACCCAGTACTTC.

In this sample, this clonotype turned up a few times. Given a much more abundant clone one base away, this may be a read error. V gene TRBV20-1 combines with J gene TRBJ2-1; the D gene is possibly TRBD2 (5 bases). The CDR3 sequence is 18 residues long. Germline V gene data show CDR1 as DFQATT and CDR2 as SNEGSKA (reference sequence). Deletions cut 1 base from V and 0 bases from J, with 19 bases between. The CDR3 region is CSARGNPLSASSYNEQFF. The CDR3 DNA is TGCAGTGCTAGAGGCAATCCACTTAGCGCAAGCTCCTACAATGAGCAGTTCTTC.

Many counts were recorded for this clonotype. V and J are TRBV20-1 and TRBJ1-2, with 7 positions matching TRBD1. After removal of 5 bases from V and 4 bases from J, the junction contained 7 bases not matched to a gene. The CDR3 loop spans 13 amino acids. From germline, CDR1 is DFQATT and CDR2 SNEGSKA (reference sequence). CDR3 amino acids: CSASLDRVYGYTF. DNA of the CDR3: TGCAGTGCTTCTCTTGACAGGGTCTATGGCTACACCTTC.

To note about this clonotype: A read error is possible here, since a much larger clone lies one base away. The CDR3 loop reads CASSETGSGDTIYF. DNA of the CDR3: TGTGCCAGCAGCGAGACAGGGTCTGGAGACACCATATATTTT. The V gene is TRBV5-6, the J gene TRBJ1-3; 7 bases fit TRBD1. The CDR3 sequence is 14 residues long. Germline CDR1 SGHDT, CDR2 YYEEEE.

Notes on this clonotype: This may be a read error, as it is one base from a much larger clone. The chain employs TRBV30 and TRBJ2-7; 11 nucleotides line up with TRBD2. The CDR3 length is 15 residues. CDR1 is GTSNPN, CDR2 SVGIG, per germline (reference sequence). With 6 bases clipped from V and 7 bases from J, the junction kept 14 bases outside the gene matches. DNA for the CDR3: TGTGCCTGCAGCGTTGTGACTAGCGGGAAGGGGGAGCAGTACTTC. It translates to CACSVVTSGKGEQYF.

A few counts support this clonotype. A much larger clone differs from this one at a single base, so this may be a read error. The chain carries TRBV20-1 and TRBJ2-7; 9 bases fit TRBD1. Per the germline V gene, CDR1 is DFQATT and CDR2 is SNEGSKA (reference sequence). The CDR3 runs to 14 residues. The CDR3 reads CSAGAGTGSSEQYF. The CDR3 DNA reads as TGCAGTGCAGGGGCGGGGACAGGGTCCTCCGAGCAGTACTTC.

This clonotype has ten or more counts. J is TRBJ1-2 and V is TRBV18; the D gene is possibly TRBD1 (6 bases). The CDR3 length is 12 residues. From germline, CDR1 is KGHSH and CDR2 LQKENI. V was shortened by 5 bases and J by 7 bases, with 11 bases between the two germline ends. For the CDR3, the DNA is TGTGCCAGCTCATCCCGACAGGTTGGCTACACCTTC. It translates to CASSSRQVGYTF.

The table lists this clonotype with many counts. The chain employs TRBV28 and TRBJ1-3, with D uncertain. The V and J ends lost 5 bases and 0 bases respectively, with 5 bases between them. This CDR3 contains 13 residues. CDR1 and CDR2 (germline): MDHEN, SYDVKM. CDR3 loop: CASSPYSGNTIYF. DNA for the CDR3: TGTGCCAGCAGTCCGTACTCTGGAAACACCATATATTTT.

This clonotype was recorded at least ten times. The gene calls are TRBV30 and TRBJ2-1; tentative D call: TRBD2 (6 bases). Trimming cost V 3 bases and J 8 bases, with 8 bases left between them. Germline loops: CDR1 GTSNPN, CDR2 SVGIG (reference sequence). The CDR3 has 11 residues. The CDR3 here is CAWSGRDEQFF. DNA of the CDR3: TGTGCCTGGAGCGGGAGAGATGAGCAGTTCTTC.

To note about this clonotype: A read error may be the cause here, since a much bigger clone is one base away. This sequence joins TRBV20-1 and TRBJ2-7; D call uncertain. Germline CDR1 is DFQATT and CDR2 is SNEGSKA (reference sequence). This CDR3 has 11 amino acids. The CDR3 coding sequence is TGCAGTGCTAGAGACTTCTACGAGCAGTCCTTC. This gives the protein CSARDFYEQSF.

This clonotype was recorded many times. This chain uses TRBV19 with TRBJ2-3; 7 bases align to TRBD2. The V and J ends lost 3 bases and 2 bases, in that order; junction bases with no gene match: 5. Germline CDR1 reads LNHDA; CDR2 reads SQIVND (reference sequence). This CDR3 is 15 amino acids long. The DNA of the CDR3 is TGTGCCAGTAGTATGCGGGGACTAATCACAGATACGCAGTATTTT. Translating it yields CASSMRGLITDTQYF.

In its sample, this clonotype was seen many times. This clone may be a read error of a much larger clone one base away. The rearrangement joins TRBV11-2 to TRBJ2-7, with 10 bases that match TRBD1. The CDR3 is made up of 13 amino acids. V gave up 10 bases and J gave up 6 bases; unmatched junction bases: 9. The germline gives CDR1 SGHAT, CDR2 FQNNGV. The CDR3 is CATSRDRGPEQYF. The CDR3, as DNA: TGTGCCACCTCGAGAGACAGGGGGCCCGAGCAGTACTTC.

Points on this clonotype: The junction shows a germline mismatch at one end, possibly a read error. J is TRBJ1-1 and V is TRBV7-8; no clear D gene. The CDR3 covers 16 residues. The germline V gene encodes CDR1 SGHVS and CDR2 FQNEAQ. The CDR3 region is CVSSSDSLQRGTEAFF. The CDR3 coding sequence is TGTGTCAGCAGCTCAGACTCCTTACAACGTGGCACTGAAGCTTTCTTT. Looking up the rest from reference TRBV7-8 and TRBJ1-1 gives the full variable domain: GAGVSQSPRYKVAKRGQDVALRCDPISGHVSLFWYQQALGQGPEFLTYFQNEAQLDKSGLPSDRFFAERPEGSVSTLKIQRTQQEDSAVYLCVSSSDSLQRGTEAFFGQGTRLTVV.

As concerns this clonotype: A much bigger clone sits one base away, suggesting this may be a read error. The chain joins TRBV3-1 to TRBJ2-2, with D perhaps TRBD2 (7 bases). The CDR3 totals 15 residues. Germline CDR1 reads LGHDT; CDR2 reads YNNKEL (reference sequence). Written as DNA, the CDR3 is TGTGCCAGCAGAACGAAACGGGGGGCCTCCGGGGAGCCGTTTTTT. It specifies CASRTKRGASGEPFF.

This clonotype was seen ten or more times. The genes are TRBV7-2 and TRBJ1-4, with no clear D. The V end lost 2 bases, the J end lost 7 bases, and 5 bases lay between the germline ends. The CDR3 runs to 12 residues. Germline CDR1 SGHTA, CDR2 FQGNSA. CDR3 amino acids: CASSLHSEKLFF. CDR3 nucleotide sequence: TGTGCCAGCAGCTTACACAGTGAAAAACTGTTTTTT.

This clonotype was counted between two and nine times. This may be a read error, as it is one base from a much larger clone. Because it lacks the conserved phenylalanine or tryptophan at the end, this CDR3 is likely a read error. The chain recombines TRBV4-2 with TRBJ2-5; 9 nucleotides align to TRBD2. This CDR3 comprises 17 residues. Germline CDR1 reads LGHNA; CDR2 reads YNFKEQ. Trimming cost V 0 bases and J 5 bases; bases outside gene matches: 10. The CDR3, as DNA: TGTGCCAGCAGCCAAGAGGCTAGCGGGGTTCTCGGGGAGACCCAGTACTCC. It is translated as CASSQEASGVLGETQYS.

Note on this clonotype: One junction end does not reproduce the germline sequence, and a read error may be involved. This chain connects TRBV7-2 to TRBJ1-4; TRBD1 is a possible D gene (5 bases). This CDR3 region has 8 residues. Germline CDR1 reads SGHTA; CDR2 reads FQGNSA. The CDR3 DNA reads as TGTGCCAGCAGACTAGGGGCTTTT. This codes for CASRLGAF.

This clonotype has at least ten counts. The genes are TRBV11-2 and TRBJ2-1, with 9 bases aligning to TRBD1. This CDR3 is built from 16 residues. The V and J ends lost 5 bases and 2 bases, in that order; junction bases with no gene match: 7. Per germline, CDR1 SGHAT and CDR2 FQNNGV. The CDR3 reads CASSPRGTGTYNEQFF. In nucleotides, the CDR3 is TGTGCCAGCAGCCCTAGGGGGACAGGGACCTACAATGAGCAGTTCTTC.

With respect to this clonotype: A clone one base away is much larger, so this may be a read error. The chain recombines TRBV5-5 with TRBJ1-5; 7 bases fit TRBD1. V dropped 7 bases and J dropped 9; count of bases not matched to a gene: 19. The CDR3 has 16 residues. Germline V CDR1 and CDR2: SGHKS, YYEKEE (reference sequence). Written as DNA, the CDR3 is TGTGCCAGCGGCACCTCGGACAGGCTCGACCTCCGGCCCCAGCATTTT. Translating it yields CASGTSDRLDLRPQHF.

Only a few counts were recorded for this clonotype. The chain joins TRBV6-1 to TRBJ2-3, with D unclear. V lost 7 bases and J 0 bases, leaving 17 bases between the germline ends. From germline, CDR1 is MNHNS and CDR2 SASEGT. CDR3 length: 16 residues. CDR3 residues: CASILQAPFSTDTQYF. The CDR3 DNA reads as TGTGCCAGCATCCTGCAAGCCCCTTTCAGCACAGATACGCAGTATTTT.

The V and J genes are TRBV20-1 and TRBJ1-1; 7 bases align to TRBD1. The CDR3 has 17 amino acids. The J segment lost 2 bases and the V segment lost 2 bases, leaving 14 bases of the junction unmatched. CDR1 DFQATT and CDR2 SNEGSKA come from the germline V gene (reference sequence). This CDR3 reads CSARRPLPGQRNTEAFF. In DNA form, the CDR3 reads TGCAGTGCTAGACGCCCCCTTCCGGGACAGCGAAACACTGAAGCTTTCTTT.

This clonotype was detected ten times or more. The CDR3 spells CASSRDWSEQFF. In DNA, the CDR3 is TGCGCCAGCAGCAGGGACTGGAGTGAGCAGTTCTTC. The chain combines TRBV5-1 with TRBJ2-1; a weak D match, TRBD2 (6 bases). CDR3 size: 12 residues. V lost 4 bases and J 9 bases, leaving 11 bases between the germline ends. The germline V gene encodes CDR1 SGHRS and CDR2 YFSETQ.